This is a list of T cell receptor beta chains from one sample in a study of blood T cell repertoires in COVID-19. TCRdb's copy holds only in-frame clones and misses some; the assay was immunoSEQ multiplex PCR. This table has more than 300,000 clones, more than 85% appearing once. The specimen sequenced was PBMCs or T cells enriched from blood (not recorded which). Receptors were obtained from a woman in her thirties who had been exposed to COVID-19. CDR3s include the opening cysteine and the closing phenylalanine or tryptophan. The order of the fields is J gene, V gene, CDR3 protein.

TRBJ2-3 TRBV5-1 CASSLERWGDTQYF
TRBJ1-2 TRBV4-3 CASSQDLQGIWYGYTF
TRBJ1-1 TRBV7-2 CASSFLGGGTEAFF
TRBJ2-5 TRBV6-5 CASSQGDFQETQYF
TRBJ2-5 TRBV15 CATSRDPNPQETQYF
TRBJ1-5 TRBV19 CASGGQGAQPQHF
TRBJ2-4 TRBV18 CASSPGLGGTTKNIQYF
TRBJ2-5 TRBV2 CASSFTEQETQYF
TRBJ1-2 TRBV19 CASSIPRGTVYGYTF
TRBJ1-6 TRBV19 CASTQGTTGNSPLHF
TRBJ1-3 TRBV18 CASSGGTSSGNTIYF
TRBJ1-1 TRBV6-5 CASNPTAMNTEAFF
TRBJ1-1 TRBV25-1 CATATALNTEAFF
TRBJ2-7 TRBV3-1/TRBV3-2 CASSQDASGVRYEQYF
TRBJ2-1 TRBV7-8 CASSPTGLAGSQAFF
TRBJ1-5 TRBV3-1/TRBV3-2 CASSQAGRVNQPQHF
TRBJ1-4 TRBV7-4 CASSLGASTGEKLFF
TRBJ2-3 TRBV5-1 CASSLGAGGFDTQYF
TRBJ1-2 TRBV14 CASSQNGNYGYTF
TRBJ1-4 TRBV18 CASSPALVGGNEKLFF
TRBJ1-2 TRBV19 CASSITAGQYSGYTF
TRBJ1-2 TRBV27 CASSLSSGRPYGYTF
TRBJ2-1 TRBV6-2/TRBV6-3 CASSYYLISVPNEQFF
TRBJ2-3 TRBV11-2 CASSPQRGTDTQYF
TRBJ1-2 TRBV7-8 CASSLAGQGASHYGYTF
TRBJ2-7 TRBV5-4 CASSAGTGDYEQYF
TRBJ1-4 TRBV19 CASSMGQGAEKLFF
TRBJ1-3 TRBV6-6 CASRGRQGSTGNTIYF
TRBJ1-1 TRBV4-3 CASSQDHKGYTEAFF
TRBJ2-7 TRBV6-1 CASSEQVLAGYSYEQYF
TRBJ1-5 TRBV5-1 CASSLVSGPNQPQHF
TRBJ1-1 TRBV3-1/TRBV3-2 CASSQRKTGVRLWTEAFF
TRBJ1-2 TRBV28 CASSFPGGAYGYTF
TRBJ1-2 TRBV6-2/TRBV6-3 CASSYSASGTGFDGYTF